The 9 T cell receptor beta chains presented below share a single source sample, sequenced in a study of glioma-infiltrating T cells (dated by TCRdb to the mid-2010s). Sequencing instrument: Illumina MiSeq. TCR alpha and beta CDR3 regions were amplified with the iRepertoire nested amplicon-rescue multiplex PCR (arm-PCR) platform from RNA. TCRdb itself trimmed the public reads at Q25 with fastp, ran MiXCR and retained productive beta chains. All rows with the same CDR3 protein become a single entry with the most common DNA and genes. The sample table contains 300,000 to 400,000 distinct CDR3 sequences; only one count was recorded for 35% to 45% of them. About 12% of the sample goes to the ten largest clones. The specimen was glioma tissue, nonneoplastic brain tissue, or PBMCs (not recorded which). The receptor source for this set is a human donor with low-grade glioma or glioblastoma, undergoing nonglioma brain surgery, or in good health (not recorded which).

The chain couples TRBV24-1 to TRBJ2-3; 9 bases line up with TRBD1. This CDR3 region has 15 residues. V shed 4 bases and J 2 bases; nucleotides not matched to a gene: 3. The germline V gene has CDR1 KGHDR and CDR2 SFDVKD. DNA of the CDR3: TGTGCCACCAGTGACGGACAGGGGTACACAGATACGCAGTATTTT. Its protein product is CATSDGQGYTDTQYF.

This clonotype occurred a few times. This chain connects TRBV27 to TRBJ2-5; TRBD2 matches 7 bases. J lost 4 bases, V lost 5 bases, and 10 bases had no gene match. CDR1 and CDR2 from the germline V gene are MNHEY and SMNVEV (reference sequence). This CDR3 region has 15 residues. The CDR3 protein is CASSLLGIAGETQYF. As DNA, the CDR3 is TGTGCCAGCAGTCTCCTCGGGATAGCGGGAGAGACCCAGTACTTC.

CDR3 nucleotides: TGTGCCAGCAGCCCCCAATCTGCGGGAAATTACAATGAGCAGTTCTTC. Translated, it gives CASSPQSAGNYNEQFF. This sequence joins TRBV7-9 and TRBJ2-1, with D perhaps TRBD2 (6 bases). This CDR3 spans 16 amino acids. The germline gives CDR1 SEHNR, CDR2 FQNEAQ (reference sequence). The germline V and J ends were trimmed by 5 bases and 4 bases, with 18 bases remaining between them.

This clonotype turned up a few times. The J gene is TRBJ2-7, the V gene TRBV7-9, with 9 bases lining up with TRBD1. CDR3 size: 12 residues. The germline V gene has CDR1 SEHNR and CDR2 FQNEAQ (reference sequence). V trimming: 10 bases; J trimming: 11 bases; junction bases outside the gene matches: 12. The DNA for the CDR3 is TGTGCCACCTCCTCGGGACAGGGCACGGAGTACTTC. Protein product: CATSSGQGTEYF.

In this sample, this clonotype turned up a few times. In DNA, the CDR3 is TGTGCCAGCAGCTTGGATCTTGCCAGGGCGGAGACCCAGTACTTC. Its translation is CASSLDLARAETQYF. The genes are TRBV7-2 and TRBJ2-5; perhaps TRBD1 as D (5 bases). The germline V gene has CDR1 SGHTA and CDR2 FQGNSA. Trimming stripped 3 bases from V and 5 bases from J, with 16 bases between. The CDR3 length is 15 residues. The whole variable domain, filled in from reference TRBV7-2 and TRBJ2-5, reads GAGVSQSPSNKVTEKGKDVELRCDPISGHTALYWYRQSLGQGLEFLIYFQGNSAPDKSGLPSDRFSAERTGGSVSTLTIQRTQQEDSAVYLCASSLDLARAETQYFGPGTRLLVL.

At least ten counts were recorded for this clonotype. J is TRBJ2-3 and V is TRBV20-1; D gene unclear. The CDR3 covers 11 residues. The germline V gene encodes CDR1 DFQATT and CDR2 SNEGSKA (reference sequence). Trimming cost V 5 bases and J 2 bases, with 5 bases left between them. The CDR3 bases are TGCAGTGCTGGAAACACAGATACGCAGTATTTT. Its protein is CSAGNTDTQYF.

The chain has TRBV2 and TRBJ2-2, with 10 bases aligning to TRBD2. CDR1 is SNHLY and CDR2 is FYNNEI in the germline V gene. This CDR3 is built from 15 residues. The J segment lost 3 bases and the V segment lost 10 bases, leaving 8 bases of the junction unmatched. The CDR3 DNA follows: TGTGCCACCGGGACTAGCGAATATTACACCGGGGAGCTGTTTTTT. Translation gives CATGTSEYYTGELFF. The full variable domain, rest sourced from reference TRBV2 and TRBJ2-2, is EPEVTQTPSHQVTQMGQEVILRCVPISNHLYFYWYRQILGQKVEFLVSFYNNEISEKSEIFDDQFSVERPDGSNFTLKIRSTKLEDSAMYFCATGTSEYYTGELFFGEGSRLTVL.

The chain carries TRBV10-3 and TRBJ2-1; TRBD2 matches 8 bases. The CDR3 spans 16 residues. J lost 3 bases, V lost 5 bases, and 9 bases had no gene match. Germline V gene data show CDR1 as ENHRY and CDR2 as SYGVKD. The CDR3 DNA sequence: TGTGCCATCAGTCCCGGTGGTAGCGGGAACTACAATGAGCAGTTCTTC. It translates to CAISPGGSGNYNEQFF.

This chain uses TRBV6-6 with TRBJ2-7; 8 bases match TRBD1. V lost 2 bases, J lost 3 bases, and 12 bases stayed unmatched. CDR3 length: 17 residues. Germline assignment: CDR1 MNHNY and CDR2 SVGAGI (reference sequence). CDR3 bases: TGTGCCAGCAGTTACGTCCCCGGGACAGGTGTAAACTACGAGCAGTACTTC. Amino acids: CASSYVPGTGVNYEQYF.